The 6 T cell receptor beta chains presented below share a single source sample, sequenced in a study of CD8 T cells in ankylosing spondylitis. TCRdb processed the 5' RACE reads anew with MiXCR; each CDR3 protein has one entry. The sample holds about 420,000 distinct CDR3 sequences, about 20% seen once. Their antigens remain unidentified. Study findings and constraints: Seemingly distinctive of ankylosing spondylitis blood was a TCR beta motif formed by eight highly homologous variants.

The sequenced material came from blood, either unsorted or a sorted T cell fraction (not recorded which). Source of these receptors: a male donor with ankylosing spondylitis.

V is TRBV9 and J is TRBJ2-7; 8 bases align to TRBD1. The CDR3 contains 15 residues. Per the germline V gene, CDR1 is SGDLS and CDR2 is YYNGEE. V was pared by 4 bases and J by 2 bases, with 8 bases of the junction left unmatched. The CDR3 DNA sequence: TGTGCCAGCAGCATCTACCCGGGACAGGCCTACGAGCAGTACTTC. It yields the protein CASSIYPGQAYEQYF.

In this sample, this clonotype turned up a few times. V gene TRBV3-1 combines with J gene TRBJ2-7, with D tentatively TRBD1 (6 bases). Looked up from germline, CDR1 is LGHDT and CDR2 is YNNKEL (reference sequence). The CDR3 loop spans 15 amino acids. V dropped 0 bases and J dropped 3 bases, with 12 bases sitting between them. The CDR3: CASSQDLGQHYEQYF. CDR3 coding DNA: TGTGCCAGCAGCCAAGATCTGGGACAACACTACGAGCAGTACTTC.

CDR3 nucleotide sequence: TGTGCCAGCAGTGAGGGACTAGCGGGAGGTTATGAGCAGTTCTTC. This gives the protein CASSEGLAGGYEQFF. The rearrangement links TRBV2 to TRBJ2-1, with 15 bases that match TRBD2. This CDR3 region has 15 residues. The V gene end was trimmed by 3 bases and the J gene end by 8 bases; junction bases not matched to a gene: 2. CDR1 is SNHLY, CDR2 FYNNEI, per germline.

This clonotype was seen repeatedly, ten times or more. The genes are TRBV20-1 and TRBJ1-4; the D is unclear. Trimming took off 5 bases at V and 8 bases at J, with 12 bases between the two ends. CDR1 is DFQATT and CDR2 is SNEGSKA in the germline V gene (reference sequence). The CDR3 has 12 amino acids. CDR3: CSAEPVGEKLFF. CDR3 DNA: TGCAGTGCTGAACCCGTAGGAGAAAAACTGTTTTTT.

In its sample, this clonotype was seen once. J is TRBJ1-1 and V is TRBV6-1; no clear D gene. The CDR3 length is 11 residues. Germline-derived CDR1 and CDR2 are MNHNS and SASEGT. Trimming pared 5 bases from V and 6 bases from J, leaving 7 bases between. The CDR3 nucleotides read TGTGCCAGCAGTCCAGCCCCTGAAGCTTTCTTT. Translation gives CASSPAPEAFF.

The rearrangement uses TRBV20-1 and TRBJ2-5; TRBD2 aligns across 10 bases. The CDR3 runs 15 residues. V was pared by 2 bases and J by 5 bases, with 8 bases of the junction left unmatched. The germline CDR1 and CDR2 sequences are DFQATT and SNEGSKA (reference sequence). Here the CDR3 reads CSARRTSGPGETQYF. Here the CDR3 DNA reads TGCAGTGCTAGAAGGACTAGCGGCCCGGGGGAGACCCAGTACTTC.